This TCR beta chain was sequenced in a study of blood T cell repertoires in COVID-19. Study information: Samples of COVID-19 (acute and convalescent) were obtained from the United States, Italy and Spain. Sources were T cells, B-cell-depleted T cells, or PBMCs; the material itself was cDNA or gDNA.

This clone was observed once. In the original workflow: Using reference gene primer amplification, nucleated cell counts were estimated. Sequencing used immunoSEQ multiplex PCR; TCRdb keeps in-frame clones, though not all of them. That table is the source of V, J and clone size, and D and trimming were worked out from the DNA. The table records 40,000 or so clones, 79% of them present only once. The V gene's germline CDR1 is KGHSH and CDR2 LQKENI. The CDR3 is made up of 15 amino acids. The V gene end was trimmed by 3 bases and the J gene end by 5 bases; junction bases not matched to a gene: 7. The TCR comes from a man between 70 and 80 years old with acute or convalescent COVID-19. Material for sequencing was peripheral blood. This sequence joins TRBV18 and TRBJ2-1; 7 bases map to TRBD1. In DNA form, the CDR3 reads TGTGCCAGCTCACCGACAGGGAGAGGTAACAATGAGCAGTTCTTC. This sequence encodes CASSPTGRGNNEQFF.